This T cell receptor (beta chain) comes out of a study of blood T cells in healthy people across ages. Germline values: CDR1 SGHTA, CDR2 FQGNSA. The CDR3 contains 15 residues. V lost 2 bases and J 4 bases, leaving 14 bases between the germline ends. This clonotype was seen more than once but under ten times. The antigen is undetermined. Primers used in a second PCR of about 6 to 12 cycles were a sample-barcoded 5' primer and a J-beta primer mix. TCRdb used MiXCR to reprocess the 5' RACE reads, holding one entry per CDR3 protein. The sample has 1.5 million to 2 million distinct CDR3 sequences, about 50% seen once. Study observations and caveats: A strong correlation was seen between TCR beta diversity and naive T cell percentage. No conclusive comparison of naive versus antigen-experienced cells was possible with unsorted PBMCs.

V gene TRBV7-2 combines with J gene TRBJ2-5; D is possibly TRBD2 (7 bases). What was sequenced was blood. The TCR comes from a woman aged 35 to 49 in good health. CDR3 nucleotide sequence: TGTGCCAGCAGCTTAAGAGGGGGGGACGCAGAGACCCAGTACTTC. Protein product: CASSLRGGDAETQYF.